The clone carrying this T cell receptor (beta chain) was detected ten times or more. Its antigen remains unknown. Sequencing was performed with immunoSEQ multiplex PCR; in TCRdb, only in-frame clones are kept and a portion is missing. This table has roughly 35,000 clones, 73% appearing once. Tumor or blood genomic DNA was sequenced, with inputs of about 550 ng to 6,004 ng. The data belong to a study of T cells in tumors after PD-1 blockade. Overall study: Prior checkpoint blockade, systemic immunosuppressant use, or anti-cancer therapy within 4 weeks excluded patients. Patients received pembrolizumab 200 mg every 3 weeks or cemiplimab 350 mg every 2 weeks. Study conclusions and caveats: Some novel exhausted tumor clones appeared in pre-treatment blood, suggesting peripheral recruitment.

Germline values: CDR1 LNHNV, CDR2 YYDKDF (reference sequence). CDR3 length: 13 amino acids. V lost 5 bases, J lost 4 bases, and 4 bases stayed unmatched. The sequenced sample was PBMCs, obtained after anti-PD-1 treatment. The chain employs TRBV15 and TRBJ2-5, with 7 bases lining up with TRBD2. This receptor was obtained from a human donor with basal cell carcinoma. The chain's CDR3 is CATSAIAGETQYF. The DNA of the CDR3 is TGTGCCACCAGCGCGATAGCGGGAGAGACCCAGTACTTC.